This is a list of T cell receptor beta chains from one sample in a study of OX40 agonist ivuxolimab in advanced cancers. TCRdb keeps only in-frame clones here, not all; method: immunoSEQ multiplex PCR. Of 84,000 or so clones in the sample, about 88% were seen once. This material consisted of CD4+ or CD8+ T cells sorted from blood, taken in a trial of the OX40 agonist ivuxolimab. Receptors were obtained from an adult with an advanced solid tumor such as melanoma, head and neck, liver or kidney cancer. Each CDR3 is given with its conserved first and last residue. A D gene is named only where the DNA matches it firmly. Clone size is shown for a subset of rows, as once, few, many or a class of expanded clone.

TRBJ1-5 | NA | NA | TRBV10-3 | CAISESGANQPQHF | TGTGCCATCAGTGAGTCAGGGGCCAATCAGCCCCAGCATTTT
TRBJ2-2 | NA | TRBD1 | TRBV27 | CASSLSAGQGNTGELFF | TGTGCCAGCAGTTTATCGGCGGGACAGGGGAACACCGGGGAGCTGTTTTTT
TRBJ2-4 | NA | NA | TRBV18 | CASSPSLVDIQYF | TGTGCCAGCTCACCGAGCCTTGTGGACATTCAGTACTTC
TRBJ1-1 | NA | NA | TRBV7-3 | CASSADGNTEAFF | TGTGCCAGCAGCGCCGACGGAAACACTGAAGCTTTCTTT
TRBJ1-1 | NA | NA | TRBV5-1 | CASSLSAGLNTEAFF | TGCGCCAGCAGCTTGAGCGCGGGGTTAAACACTGAAGCTTTCTTT
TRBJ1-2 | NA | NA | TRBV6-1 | CASSPQVRNYGYTF | TGTGCCAGCAGCCCACAGGTCCGAAACTATGGCTACACCTTC
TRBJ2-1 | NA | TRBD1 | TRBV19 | CASQGQVSYNEQFF | TGTGCCAGCCAGGGACAGGTCTCCTACAATGAGCAGTTCTTC
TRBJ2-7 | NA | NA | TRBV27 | CASRAQGGRLRVSYEQYF | TGTGCCAGCAGGGCCCAGGGAGGCCGCTTACGGGTCTCTTACGAGCAGTACTTC
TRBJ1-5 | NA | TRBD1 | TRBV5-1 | CASSYEAGGGQPQHF | TGCGCCAGCAGCTATGAGGCAGGGGGCGGGCAGCCCCAGCATTTT
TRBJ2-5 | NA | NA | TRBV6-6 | CASARGGGETQYF | TGTGCCAGCGCCAGAGGTGGAGGGGAGACCCAGTACTTC
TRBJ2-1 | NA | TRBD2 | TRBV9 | CASTRGDNEQFF | TGTGCCAGCACCCGGGGGGACAATGAGCAGTTCTTC
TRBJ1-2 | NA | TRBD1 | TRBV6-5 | CASRETGNNGYTF | TGTGCCAGCAGGGAGACAGGGAATAACGGCTACACCTTC
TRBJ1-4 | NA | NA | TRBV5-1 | CASSFGSTNEKLFF | TGCGCCAGCAGCTTTGGGTCAACTAATGAAAAACTGTTTTTT
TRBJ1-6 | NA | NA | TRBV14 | CASSQEKGPNSPLHF | TGTGCCAGCAGCCAAGAAAAGGGGCCTAATTCACCCCTCCACTTT
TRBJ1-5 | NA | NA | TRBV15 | CATSSYREGQPQHF | TGTGCCACCAGCAGCTACAGGGAAGGTCAGCCCCAGCATTTT
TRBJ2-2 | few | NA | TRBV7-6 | CASSFVGANTGELFF | TGTGCCAGCAGCTTTGTGGGGGCTAACACCGGGGAGCTGTTTTTT
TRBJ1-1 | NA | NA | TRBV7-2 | CASSFGANTEAFF | TGTGCCAGCAGTTTCGGGGCGAACACTGAAGCTTTCTTT
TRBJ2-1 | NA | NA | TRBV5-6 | CASSFSGNVNEQFF | TGTGCCAGCAGCTTTTCAGGGAACGTCAATGAGCAGTTCTTC
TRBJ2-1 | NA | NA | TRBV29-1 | CSHRRRGNNEQFF | TGCAGCCACAGACGCAGGGGCAACAATGAGCAGTTCTTC
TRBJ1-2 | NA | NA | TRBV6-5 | CASTAGKYGYTF | TGTGCCAGCACTGCAGGGAAATATGGCTACACCTTC
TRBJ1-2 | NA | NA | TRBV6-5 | CASSSPGGDYGYTF | TGTGCCAGCAGTTCCCCGGGAGGAGACTATGGCTACACCTTC
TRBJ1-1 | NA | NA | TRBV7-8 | CASSPGSNTEAFF | TGTGCCAGCAGCCCTGGATCGAACACTGAAGCTTTCTTT
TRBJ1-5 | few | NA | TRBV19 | CASSIGRGSSQPQHF | TGTGCCAGTAGTATCGGCAGGGGCTCTAGTCAGCCCCAGCATTTT
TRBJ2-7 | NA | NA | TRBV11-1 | CASSTLVLYEQYF | TGTGCCAGCAGCACCCTCGTGCTTTACGAGCAGTACTTC
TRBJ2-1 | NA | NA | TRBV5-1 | CASGGRGIGNEQFF | TGCGCCAGCGGTGGACGGGGGATTGGGAATGAGCAGTTCTTC
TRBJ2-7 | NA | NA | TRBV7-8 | CASSSRTVYEQYF | TGTGCCAGCAGCTCCCGGACTGTTTACGAGCAGTACTTC
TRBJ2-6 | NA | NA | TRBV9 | CASSVASWAASPRSGANVLTF | TGTGCCAGCAGCGTAGCTTCCTGGGCAGCCAGCCCTCGGAGTGGGGCCAACGTCCTGACTTTC
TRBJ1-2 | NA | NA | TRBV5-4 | CASSLPPHYGYTF | TGTGCCAGCAGCTTGCCTCCGCACTATGGCTACACCTTC
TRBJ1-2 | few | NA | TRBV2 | CASNDRNYGYTF | TGTGCCAGCAATGACAGAAACTATGGCTACACCTTC
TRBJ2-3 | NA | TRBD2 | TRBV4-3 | CASSQGRAGGRTDTQYF | TGCGCCAGCAGCCAAGGAAGGGCGGGGGGGCGAACAGATACGCAGTATTTT
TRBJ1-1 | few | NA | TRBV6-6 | CASAFLNTEAFF | TGTGCCAGTGCCTTTTTGAACACTGAAGCTTTCTTT
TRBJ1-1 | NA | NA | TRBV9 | CASDGRLNTEAFF | TGTGCCAGCGACGGCAGACTGAACACTGAAGCTTTCTTT
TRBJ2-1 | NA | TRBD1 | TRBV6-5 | CASSYSRTGAYNEQFF | TGTGCCAGCAGTTACTCTCGGACAGGAGCTTACAATGAGCAGTTCTTC
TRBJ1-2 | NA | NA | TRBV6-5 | CASSRASTAGYTF | TGTGCCAGCAGTCGGGCCTCTACGGCGGGCTACACCTTC
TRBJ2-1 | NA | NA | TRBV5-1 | CASSFGGDNEQFF | TGCGCCAGCAGCTTTGGCGGCGACAATGAGCAGTTCTTC
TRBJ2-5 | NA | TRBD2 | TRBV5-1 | CASSREGETQYF | TGCGCCAGCAGCCGGGAGGGGGAGACCCAGTACTTC
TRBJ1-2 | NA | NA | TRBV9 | CASSEGLQGQTNYGYTF | TGTGCCAGCAGCGAGGGCCTCCAGGGGCAAACTAACTATGGCTACACCTTC
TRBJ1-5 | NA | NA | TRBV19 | CASSRVRPRDAGLSNQPQHF | TGTGCCAGTAGTAGAGTGCGACCAAGGGACGCAGGACTTAGCAATCAGCCCCAGCATTTT
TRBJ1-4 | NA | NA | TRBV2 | CASSGQQTTNEKLFF | TGTGCCAGCAGCGGCCAACAGACAACTAATGAAAAACTGTTTTTT
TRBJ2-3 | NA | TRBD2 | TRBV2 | CASTVAGGADTQYF | TGTGCCAGCACCGTAGCGGGAGGGGCAGATACGCAGTATTTT
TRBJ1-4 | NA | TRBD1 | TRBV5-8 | CASSLSGTGAEKLFF | TGTGCCAGCAGCTTGTCCGGGACAGGGGCGGAAAAACTGTTTTTT
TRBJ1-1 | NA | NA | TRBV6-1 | CASSSYLGTDTEAFF | TGTGCCAGCAGTAGTTATTTGGGTACGGACACTGAAGCTTTCTTT
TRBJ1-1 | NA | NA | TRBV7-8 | CASSPKRRGITEAFF | TGTGCCAGCAGCCCCAAGCGCCGCGGTATCACTGAAGCTTTCTTT
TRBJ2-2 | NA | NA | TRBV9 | CASGGVSRTGELFF | TGTGCCAGCGGAGGGGTTTCGCGAACCGGGGAGCTGTTTTTT
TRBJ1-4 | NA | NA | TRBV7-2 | CASSRERGGEKLFF | TGTGCCAGCAGCAGGGAAAGGGGTGGCGAAAAACTGTTTTTT
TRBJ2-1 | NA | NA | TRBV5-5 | CASSLAGTSSYNEQFF | TGTGCCAGCAGCTTGGCGGGTACGAGCTCCTACAATGAGCAGTTCTTC
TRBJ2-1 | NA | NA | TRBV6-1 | CASSLQEGEQFF | TGTGCCAGCAGCTTACAGGAGGGTGAGCAGTTCTTC
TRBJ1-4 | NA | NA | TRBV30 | CAWSVGSIGAELFF | TGTGCCTGGAGTGTAGGTAGCATAGGGGCAGAACTGTTTTTT
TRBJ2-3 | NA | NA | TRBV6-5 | CASSYQGVNTQYF | TGTGCCAGCAGTTACCAAGGGGTTAATACGCAGTATTTT
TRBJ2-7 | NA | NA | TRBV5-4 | CASSLERTTYEQYF | TGTGCCAGCAGCTTGGAGAGGACTACCTACGAGCAGTACTTC
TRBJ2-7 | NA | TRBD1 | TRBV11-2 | CASSLWGTEKGREQYF | TGTGCCAGCAGCTTATGGGGGACAGAGAAGGGGCGCGAGCAGTACTTC
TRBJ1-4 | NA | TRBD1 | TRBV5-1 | CASSFDPTGVGEKLFF | TGCGCCAGCAGCTTTGACCCGACAGGGGTAGGCGAAAAACTGTTTTTT
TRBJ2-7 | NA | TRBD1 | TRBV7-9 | CASSRSGGSYEQYF | TGTGCCAGCAGCCGATCAGGGGGCTCCTACGAGCAGTACTTC
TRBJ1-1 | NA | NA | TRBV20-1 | CSAGGTHEAFF | TGCAGTGCGGGAGGGACACATGAAGCTTTCTTT
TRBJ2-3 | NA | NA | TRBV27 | CASSLNTDTQYF | TGTGCCAGCAGTCTAAACACAGATACGCAGTATTTT
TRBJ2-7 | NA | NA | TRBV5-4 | CASSLAPADGDEQYF | TGTGCCAGCAGCTTGGCGCCAGCCGACGGGGACGAGCAGTACTTC
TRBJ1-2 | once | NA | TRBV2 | CASSGENYGYTF | TGTGCCAGCAGTGGAGAAAACTATGGCTACACCTTC
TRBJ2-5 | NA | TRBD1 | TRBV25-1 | CASSEYRGRAVSGTQYF | TGTGCCAGCAGTGAATATAGGGGGCGGGCGGTTTCGGGGACCCAGTACTTC
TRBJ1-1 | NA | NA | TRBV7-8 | CASSLGTNTEAFF | TGTGCCAGCAGCTTGGGGACTAACACTGAAGCTTTCTTT